Shown below are 14 T cell receptor beta chains from a single sample sequenced in a study of blood T cell repertoires in COVID-19. Profiled with immunoSEQ multiplex PCR; TCRdb holds only in-frame clones, not every one. This sample has about 220,000 clones, with approximately 85% found just once. Sequencing was performed on peripheral blood. The origin of the receptors is a woman between 65 and 79 years old with COVID-19, enrolled during active disease.

The chain joins TRBV2 to TRBJ1-1; D unclear. The CDR3 is 12 residues long. Germline CDR1 reads SNHLY; CDR2 reads FYNNEI. Trimming removed 5 bases from V and 6 bases from J, with 10 bases in between. CDR3: CASSSEGPEAFF. CDR3 coding DNA: TGTGCCAGCAGTTCCGAGGGCCCTGAAGCTTTCTTT.

The chain employs TRBV12-1 and TRBJ2-3; TRBD2 is taken as the D call from the table, unchecked against the DNA. TRBV12-1 is listed as a pseudogene. This CDR3 is built from 18 residues. The CDR3 protein is CASSAGTSGRSNTDTQYF. The CDR3 region has the DNA TGTGCCAGCAGCGCCGGGACTAGCGGGAGGTCGAACACAGATACGCAGTATTTT.

This rearrangement joins TRBV5-4 to TRBJ2-7; 10 bases agree with TRBD2. J was trimmed by 4 bases and V by 4 bases; bases with no gene match: 5. This CDR3 is 14 amino acids long. Germline V gene data show CDR1 as SGHNT and CDR2 as YYREEE (reference sequence). The CDR3 DNA is TGTGCCAGCAGCCGTGAACTAGCGGGGTACGAGCAGTACTTC. As protein: CASSRELAGYEQYF.

This rearrangement joins TRBV5-1 to TRBJ2-7; TRBD2 is a possible D gene (5 bases). V was shortened by 1 base and J by 3 bases, with 20 bases between the two germline ends. The CDR3 sequence is 17 residues long. The germline gives CDR1 SGHRS, CDR2 YFSETQ. The chain's CDR3 is CASSLRPLSSAGYEQYF. CDR3 bases: TGCGCCAGCAGCTTGCGACCCCTTAGTTCGGCGGGCTACGAGCAGTACTTC.

The J gene is TRBJ1-2, the V gene TRBV5-4, with a possible D match to TRBD1 (6 bases). Germline V CDR1 and CDR2: SGHNT, YYREEE (reference sequence). CDR3 length: 13 amino acids. Trimming shortened V by 8 bases and J by 8 bases, and 19 bases separated the two germline ends. Written as DNA, the CDR3 is TGTGCCAGTCAGCTTGGAAACAGGGAGGGCTACACCTTC. Protein product: CASQLGNREGYTF.

This chain connects TRBV30 to TRBJ1-1; TRBD1 aligns across 10 bases. CDR3 length: 15 residues. Germline values: CDR1 GTSNPN, CDR2 SVGIG (reference sequence). Trimming took 1 base from V and 5 from J; bases not matched to a gene: 7. The CDR3, as DNA: TGTGCCTGGAGTGGGGACAGGGGTCTAAGGACTGAAGCTTTCTTT. It codes for CAWSGDRGLRTEAFF.

V usage is TRBV3-1 (or the pseudogene TRBV3-2) and J usage is TRBJ1-4; D is unclear. Trimming took 1 base from V and 4 from J, leaving 13 bases between them. The CDR3 has 16 amino acids. CDR1 is LGHDT, CDR2 YNNKEL, per germline (reference sequence). The chain's CDR3 is CASSQGPGLSNEKLFF. In DNA form, the CDR3 reads TGTGCCAGCAGCCAAGGTCCGGGATTGAGTAATGAAAAACTGTTTTTT.

Written as DNA, the CDR3 is TGTGCCAGCAGTGATAAGACAGCAAGCAATCAGCCCCAGCATTTT. It specifies CASSDKTASNQPQHF. The chain combines TRBV2 with TRBJ1-5; possibly TRBD1 for D (5 bases). Germline-derived CDR1 and CDR2 are SNHLY and FYNNEI. The V end was cut by 3 bases, the J end by 1 base, with 10 bases between. This CDR3 is 15 amino acids long.

The CDR3 region is CASSTWDRGSTGANVLTF. The CDR3, as DNA: TGTGCCAGTAGTACGTGGGACAGGGGCTCGACTGGGGCCAACGTCCTGACTTTC. This chain uses TRBV19 with TRBJ2-6; TRBD1 aligns across 10 bases. CDR1 is LNHDA and CDR2 is SQIVND in the germline V gene (reference sequence). The junction had 8 bases not matched to a gene; V was cut back by 4 bases and J by 2 bases. CDR3 length equals 18 residues.

The rearrangement uses TRBV6-1 and TRBJ2-1, with 13 bases fitting TRBD2. CDR3 length: 15 residues. Trimming removed 2 bases from V and 8 bases from J; junction bases left unmatched: 3. Germline lookup yields CDR1 MNHNS and CDR2 SASEGT. The CDR3 DNA reads TGTGCCAGCAGTGAATGGACTAGCGGGAGTGATGAGCAGTTCTTC. Amino acids: CASSEWTSGSDEQFF.

The rearrangement joins TRBV7-9 to TRBJ1-5; TRBD1 might be the D (6 bases). Germline lookup yields CDR1 SEHNR and CDR2 FQNEAQ (reference sequence). V lost 2 bases to trimming and J lost 7 bases, with 9 bases between them. CDR3 size: 13 residues. CDR3 nucleotides: TGTGCCAGCAGCTTACAGGGGAAACAGCCCCAGCATTTT. Translation: CASSLQGKQPQHF.

The chain combines TRBV5-1 with TRBJ2-5; a possible D gene is TRBD2 (6 bases). This CDR3 contains 15 residues. CDR1 SGHRS and CDR2 YFSETQ come from the germline V gene. Trimming took off 0 bases at V and 5 bases at J, with 14 bases between the two ends. CDR3 in amino acids: CASSLGRLEGETQYF. The CDR3 DNA reads as TGCGCCAGCAGCTTGGGTCGTCTGGAGGGGGAGACCCAGTACTTC.

This chain connects TRBV6-1 to TRBJ2-2, with D possibly matching TRBD2 (5 bases). There are 13 residues in the CDR3. V was clipped by 1 base and J by 5 bases, with 5 bases between them. Germline V lookup: CDR1 MNHNS, CDR2 SASEGT. This chain's CDR3 is CASSEVATGELFF. The CDR3 DNA sequence: TGTGCCAGCAGTGAAGTAGCGACCGGGGAGCTGTTTTTT.

V is TRBV7-8 and J is TRBJ1-5; TRBD1 agrees at 8 bases. Trimming took 4 bases from V and 4 from J; bases not matched to a gene: 3. The V gene's germline CDR1 is SGHVS and CDR2 FQNEAQ. The CDR3 extends over 14 amino acids. CDR3 sequence: CASSSRTGNQPQHF. In nucleotides, the CDR3 is TGTGCCAGCAGCTCGAGGACAGGGAATCAGCCCCAGCATTTT.